The 9 T cell receptor beta chains below come from one sample, sequenced in a study of blood T cell repertoires in COVID-19. TCRdb's table, derived via immunoSEQ multiplex PCR, lists solely in-frame clones and lacks some. The sample includes roughly 210,000 clones, more than 75% seen only once; the top ten take approximately 7.2%. Sequencing was carried out using PBMCs or T cells enriched from blood (not recorded which). The receptors come from a man aged 25 to 40 in a cohort exposed to, infected with or recovered from COVID-19 (not recorded which).

This clone was picked up one time. This sample also contains other DNA sequences that code for the same CDR3. V gene TRBV7-3 combines with J gene TRBJ2-2; possible D gene TRBD1, 5 bases. This CDR3 has 14 residues. CDR1 and CDR2 (germline): SGHTA, FQGTGA. Deletions cut 5 bases from V and 5 bases from J, with 12 bases between. The CDR3 coding sequence is TGTGCCAGCAGCCGATACCAGGGAACCGGGGAGCTGTTTTTT. Encoded protein: CASSRYQGTGELFF.

In its sample, this clone was seen once. The chain couples TRBV3-1 (or the pseudogene TRBV3-2) to TRBJ2-7, with 9 bases that match TRBD2. The germline V gene encodes CDR1 LGHDT and CDR2 YNNKEL (reference sequence). This CDR3 spans 15 amino acids. V trimming: 6 bases; J trimming: 0 bases; junction bases outside the gene matches: 6. The CDR3 loop is CASRDSGRSSYEQYF. The CDR3 DNA sequence: TGTGCCAGCAGGGACAGCGGGAGGAGCTCCTACGAGCAGTACTTC.

The V gene is TRBV9, the J gene TRBJ1-2; tentatively, D is TRBD1 (5 bases). Trimming left V 7 bases short and J 1 base short, with 11 bases between. Germline V gene data show CDR1 as SGDLS and CDR2 as YYNGEE. The CDR3 extends over 13 amino acids. In DNA, the CDR3 is TGTGCCAGCCATCGGGGGAGTAACTATGGCTACACCTTC. It is translated as CASHRGSNYGYTF.

This sequence joins TRBV6-2 or TRBV6-3 and TRBJ2-7; 8 nucleotides line up with TRBD1. CDR3 length: 16 residues. Germline V gene lookup returns CDR1 MNHEY and CDR2 SVGEGT. J gave up 6 bases and V 5 bases, and 15 bases lay outside the gene matches. CDR3 DNA: TGTGCCAGCAGTGGGGGACAGGCGTCCATCCCCGTCGAGCAGTACTTC. Its translation is CASSGGQASIPVEQYF.

V gene TRBV7-9 combines with J gene TRBJ1-1; D gene uncertain. CDR1 SEHNR and CDR2 FQNEAQ come from the germline V gene (reference sequence). With 5 bases removed from V and 0 bases from J, the gap between germline ends came to 19 bases. This CDR3 comprises 17 residues. The DNA for the CDR3 is TGTGCCAGCAGCAGGTCCGGAGACGCATTCATGAACACTGAAGCTTTCTTT. It translates to CASSRSGDAFMNTEAFF.

J is TRBJ2-2 and V is TRBV24-1, with 10 bases aligning to TRBD1. J gave up 9 bases and V 4 bases, and 4 bases lay outside the gene matches. This CDR3 is built from 14 residues. The germline V gene encodes CDR1 KGHDR and CDR2 SFDVKD. CDR3 sequence: CATSEAGQGRELFF. Written as DNA, the CDR3 is TGTGCCACCAGTGAGGCGGGACAGGGGAGGGAGCTGTTTTTT.

The V and J genes are TRBV6-1 and TRBJ1-5; 7 nucleotides align to TRBD1. The junction had 13 bases not matched to a gene; V was cut back by 4 bases and J by 7 bases. Germline V gene data show CDR1 as MNHNS and CDR2 as SASEGT. The CDR3 extends over 16 amino acids. The CDR3 is CASSGSAGGGGQPQHF. DNA of the CDR3: TGTGCCAGCAGTGGGTCGGCAGGAGGGGGCGGGCAGCCCCAGCATTTT.

The chain is built from TRBV21-1 and TRBJ2-5; the table's D call, TRBD2, has no DNA check behind it. TRBV21-1 is classified as a pseudogene. The CDR3 spans 18 residues. The CDR3 DNA reads TGTGCCAGCAGCAAGTCGACCGAAGGGGGAGGGCCTCGGGAGACCCAGTACTTC. This sequence encodes CASSKSTEGGGPRETQYF.

The CDR3 loop is CATSDLPMSGTGGPTGELFF. CDR3 bases: TGTGCCACCAGTGATTTGCCAATGTCCGGGACAGGAGGTCCTACCGGGGAGCTGTTTTTT. The chain carries TRBV24-1 and TRBJ2-2, with 8 nucleotides matching TRBD1. Trimming at V came to 0 bases and at J to 5 bases, leaving 16 bases not matched to a gene. CDR1 is KGHDR and CDR2 is SFDVKD in the germline V gene. The CDR3 loop spans 20 amino acids.